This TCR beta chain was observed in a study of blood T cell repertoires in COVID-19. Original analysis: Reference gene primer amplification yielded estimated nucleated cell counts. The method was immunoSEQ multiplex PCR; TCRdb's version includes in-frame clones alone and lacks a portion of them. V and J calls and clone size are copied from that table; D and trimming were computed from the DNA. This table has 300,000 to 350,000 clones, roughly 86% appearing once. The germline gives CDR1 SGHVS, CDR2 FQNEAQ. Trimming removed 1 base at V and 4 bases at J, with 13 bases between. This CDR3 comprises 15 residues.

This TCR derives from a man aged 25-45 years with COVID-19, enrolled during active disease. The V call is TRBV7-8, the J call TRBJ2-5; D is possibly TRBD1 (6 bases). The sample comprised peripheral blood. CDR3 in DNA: TGTGCCAGCAGCTTAGGCAGCTTACAGGGAGAGACCCAGTACTTC. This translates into CASSLGSLQGETQYF.